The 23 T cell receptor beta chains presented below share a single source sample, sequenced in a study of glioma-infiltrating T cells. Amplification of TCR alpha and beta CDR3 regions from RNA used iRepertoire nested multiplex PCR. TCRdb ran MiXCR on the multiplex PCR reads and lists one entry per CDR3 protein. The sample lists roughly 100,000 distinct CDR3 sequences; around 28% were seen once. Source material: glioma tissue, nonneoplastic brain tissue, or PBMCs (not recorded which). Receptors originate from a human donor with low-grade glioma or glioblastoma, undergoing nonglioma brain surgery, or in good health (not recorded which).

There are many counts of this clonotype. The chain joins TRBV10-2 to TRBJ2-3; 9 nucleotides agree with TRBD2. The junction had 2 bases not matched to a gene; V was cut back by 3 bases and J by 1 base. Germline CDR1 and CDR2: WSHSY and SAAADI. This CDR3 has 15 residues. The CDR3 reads CASSEQRGGTDTQYF. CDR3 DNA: TGCGCCAGCAGTGAACAGCGGGGGGGCACAGATACGCAGTATTTT.

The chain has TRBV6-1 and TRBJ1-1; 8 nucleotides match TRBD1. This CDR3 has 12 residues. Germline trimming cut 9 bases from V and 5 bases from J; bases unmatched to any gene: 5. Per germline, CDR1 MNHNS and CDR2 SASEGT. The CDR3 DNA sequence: TGTGCCAGACCCCAGGGGGCTACTGAAGCTTTCTTT. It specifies CARPQGATEAFF.

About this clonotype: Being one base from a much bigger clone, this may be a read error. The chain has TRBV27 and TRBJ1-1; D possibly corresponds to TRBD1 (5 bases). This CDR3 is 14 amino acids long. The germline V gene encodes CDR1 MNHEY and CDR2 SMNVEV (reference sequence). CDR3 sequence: CASSSSLFGTEASF. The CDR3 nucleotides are TGTGCCAGCAGTTCCAGCCTCTTTGGGACTGAAGCTTCCTTT.

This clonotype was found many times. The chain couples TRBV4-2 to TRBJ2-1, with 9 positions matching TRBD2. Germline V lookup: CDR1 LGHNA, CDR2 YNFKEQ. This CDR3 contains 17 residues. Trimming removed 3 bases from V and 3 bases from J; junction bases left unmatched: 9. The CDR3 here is CASSHTRDSGGYNEQFF. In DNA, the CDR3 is TGTGCCAGCAGCCACACCCGGGATAGCGGGGGCTACAATGAGCAGTTCTTC.

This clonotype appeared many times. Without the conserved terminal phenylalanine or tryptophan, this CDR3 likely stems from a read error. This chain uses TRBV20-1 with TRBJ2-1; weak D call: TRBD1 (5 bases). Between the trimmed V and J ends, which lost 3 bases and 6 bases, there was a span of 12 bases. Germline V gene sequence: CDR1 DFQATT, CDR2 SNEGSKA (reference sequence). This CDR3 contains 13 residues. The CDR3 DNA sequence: TGCAGTGCTAGGGAAGGGGTACGCAATGAGCAGTTCCTC. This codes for CSAREGVRNEQFL.

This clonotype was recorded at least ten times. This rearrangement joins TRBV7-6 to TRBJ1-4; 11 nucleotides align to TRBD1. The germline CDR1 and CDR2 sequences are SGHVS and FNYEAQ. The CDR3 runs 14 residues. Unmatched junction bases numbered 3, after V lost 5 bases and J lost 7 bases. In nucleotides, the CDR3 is TGTGCCAGCAGCCGGGGACAGGGGGTTGAAAAACTGTTTTTT. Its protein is CASSRGQGVEKLFF. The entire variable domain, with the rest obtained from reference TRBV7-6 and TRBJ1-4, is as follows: GAGVSQSPRYKVTKRGQDVALRCDPISGHVSLYWYRQALGQGPEFLTYFNYEAQQDKSGLPNDRFSAERPEGSISTLTIQRTEQRDSAMYRCASSRGQGVEKLFFGSGTQLSVL.

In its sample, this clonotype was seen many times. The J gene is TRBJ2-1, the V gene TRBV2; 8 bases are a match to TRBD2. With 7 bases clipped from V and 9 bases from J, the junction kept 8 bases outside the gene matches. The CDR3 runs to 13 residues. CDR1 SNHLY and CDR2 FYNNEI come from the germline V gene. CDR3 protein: CASNERGFGEQFF. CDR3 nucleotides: TGTGCCAGCAATGAGCGGGGGTTCGGTGAGCAGTTCTTC.

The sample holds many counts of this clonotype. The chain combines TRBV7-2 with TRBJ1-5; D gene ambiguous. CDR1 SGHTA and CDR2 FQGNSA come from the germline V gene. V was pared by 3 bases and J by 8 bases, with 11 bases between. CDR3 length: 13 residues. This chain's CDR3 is CASSFTLTEPQHF. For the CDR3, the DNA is TGTGCCAGCAGCTTTACGCTTACAGAGCCCCAGCATTTT.

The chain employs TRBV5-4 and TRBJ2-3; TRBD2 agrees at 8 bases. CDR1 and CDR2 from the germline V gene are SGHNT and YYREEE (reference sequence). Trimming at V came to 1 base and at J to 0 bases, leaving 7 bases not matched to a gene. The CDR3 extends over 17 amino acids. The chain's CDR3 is CASSLSQRGPSTDTQYF. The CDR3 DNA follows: TGTGCCAGCAGCTTGTCGCAGCGGGGGCCTAGCACAGATACGCAGTATTTT.

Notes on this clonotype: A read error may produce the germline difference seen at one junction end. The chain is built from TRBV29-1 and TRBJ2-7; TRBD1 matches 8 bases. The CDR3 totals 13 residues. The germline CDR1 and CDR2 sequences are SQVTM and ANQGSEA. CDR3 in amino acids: CRVETGDSYEQYF. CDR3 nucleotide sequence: TGCAGAGTTGAGACAGGGGACTCCTACGAGCAGTACTTC.

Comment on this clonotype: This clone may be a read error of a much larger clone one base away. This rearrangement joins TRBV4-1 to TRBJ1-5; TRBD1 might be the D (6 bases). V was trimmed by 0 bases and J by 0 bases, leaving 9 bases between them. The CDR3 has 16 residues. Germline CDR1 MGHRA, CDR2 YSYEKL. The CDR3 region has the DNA TGCGCCAGCAGCCAAGAATGGGGACATAGCAATCAGCCCCAGCATTTT. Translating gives CASSQEWGHSNQPQHF.

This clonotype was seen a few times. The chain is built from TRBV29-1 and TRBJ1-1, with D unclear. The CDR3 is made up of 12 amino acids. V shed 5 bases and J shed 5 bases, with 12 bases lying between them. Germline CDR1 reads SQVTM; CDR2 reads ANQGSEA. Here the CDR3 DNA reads TGCAGCGTTTCGGACGGGGAGACTGAAGCTTTCTTT. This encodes CSVSDGETEAFF. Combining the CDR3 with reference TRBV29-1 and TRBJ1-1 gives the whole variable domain SAVISQKPSRDICQRGTSLTIQCQVDSQVTMMFWYRQQPGQSLTLIATANQGSEATYESGFVIDKFPISRPNLTFSTLTVSNMSPEDSSIYLCSVSDGETEAFFGQGTRLTVV.

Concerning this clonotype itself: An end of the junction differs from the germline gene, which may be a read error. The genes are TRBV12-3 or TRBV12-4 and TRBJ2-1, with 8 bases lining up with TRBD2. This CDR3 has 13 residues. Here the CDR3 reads CASGLAAYNEQSF. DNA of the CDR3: TGTGCCAGCGGACTAGCCGCCTACAATGAGCAGTCCTTC.

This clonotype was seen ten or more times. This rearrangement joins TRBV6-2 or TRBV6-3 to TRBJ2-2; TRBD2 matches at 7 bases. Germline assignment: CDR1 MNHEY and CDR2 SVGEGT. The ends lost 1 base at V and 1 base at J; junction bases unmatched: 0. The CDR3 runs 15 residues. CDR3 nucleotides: TGTGCCAGCAGTTACTTAGCGGGGAACACCGGGGAGCTGTTTTTT. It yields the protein CASSYLAGNTGELFF.

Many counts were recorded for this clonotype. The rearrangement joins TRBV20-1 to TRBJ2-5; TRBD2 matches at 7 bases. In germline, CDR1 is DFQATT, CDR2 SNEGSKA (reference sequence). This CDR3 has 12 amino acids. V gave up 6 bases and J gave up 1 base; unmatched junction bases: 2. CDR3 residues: CSAGTIQETQYF. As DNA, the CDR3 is TGCAGTGCCGGGACTATCCAAGAGACCCAGTACTTC.

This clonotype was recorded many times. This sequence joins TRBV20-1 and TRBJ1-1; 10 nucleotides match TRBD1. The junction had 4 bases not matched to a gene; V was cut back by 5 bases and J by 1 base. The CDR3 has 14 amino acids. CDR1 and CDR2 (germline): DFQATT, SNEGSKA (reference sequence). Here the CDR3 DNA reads TGCAGTGCTGTCCGGGACAGGGGGAACACTGAAGCTTTCTTT. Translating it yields CSAVRDRGNTEAFF.

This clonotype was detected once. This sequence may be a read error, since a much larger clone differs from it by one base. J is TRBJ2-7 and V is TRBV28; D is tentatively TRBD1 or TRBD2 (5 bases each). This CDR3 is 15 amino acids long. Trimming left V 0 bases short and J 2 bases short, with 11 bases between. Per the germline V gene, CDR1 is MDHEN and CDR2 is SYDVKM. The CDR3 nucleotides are TGTGCCAGCAGTTTATGGGGGGTCAGCCCCTACGAGCAGTACTTC. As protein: CASSLWGVSPYEQYF.

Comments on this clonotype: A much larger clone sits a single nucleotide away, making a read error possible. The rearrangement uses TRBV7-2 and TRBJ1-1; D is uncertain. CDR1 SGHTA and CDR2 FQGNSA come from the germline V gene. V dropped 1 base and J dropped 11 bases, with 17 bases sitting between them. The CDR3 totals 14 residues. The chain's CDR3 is CASSLVRPEVSAFF. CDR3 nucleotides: TGTGCCAGCAGCTTAGTCCGGCCAGAGGTGTCGGCTTTCTTT.

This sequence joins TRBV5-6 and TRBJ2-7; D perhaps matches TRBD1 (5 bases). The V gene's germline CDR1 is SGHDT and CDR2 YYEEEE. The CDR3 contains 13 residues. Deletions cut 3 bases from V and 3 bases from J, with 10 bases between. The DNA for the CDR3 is TGTGCCAGCAGCTCGGACAAGAGCTACGAGCAGTACTTC. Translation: CASSSDKSYEQYF.

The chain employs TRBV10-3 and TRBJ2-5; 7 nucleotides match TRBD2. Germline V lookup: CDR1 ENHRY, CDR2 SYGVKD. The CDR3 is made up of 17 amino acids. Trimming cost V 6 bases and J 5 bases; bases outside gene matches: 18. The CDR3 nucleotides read TGTGCCATCAGCCTCAGCAGTAGTGGGGGGGACGGTGAGACCCAGTACTTC. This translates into CAISLSSSGGDGETQYF.

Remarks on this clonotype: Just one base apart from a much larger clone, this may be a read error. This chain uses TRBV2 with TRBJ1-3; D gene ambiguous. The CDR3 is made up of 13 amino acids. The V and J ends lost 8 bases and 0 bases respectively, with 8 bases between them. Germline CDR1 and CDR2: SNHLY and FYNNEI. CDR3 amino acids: CASCEYSGNTIYF. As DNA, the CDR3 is TGTGCCAGCTGCGAATACTCTGGAAACACCATATATTTT.

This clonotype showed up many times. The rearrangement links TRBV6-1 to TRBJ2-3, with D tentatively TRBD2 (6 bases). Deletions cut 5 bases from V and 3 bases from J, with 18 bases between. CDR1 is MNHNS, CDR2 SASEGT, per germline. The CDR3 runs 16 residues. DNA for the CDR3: TGTGCCAGCAGTTCAGGAAGGGGACTTAGTACAGATACGCAGTATTTT. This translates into CASSSGRGLSTDTQYF.

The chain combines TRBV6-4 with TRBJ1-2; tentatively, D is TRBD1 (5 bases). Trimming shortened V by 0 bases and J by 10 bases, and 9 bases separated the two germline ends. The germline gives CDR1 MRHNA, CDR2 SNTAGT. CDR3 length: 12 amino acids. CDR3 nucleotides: TGTGCCAGCAGTGACTCCGTGACAGCCTACACCTTC. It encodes CASSDSVTAYTF.